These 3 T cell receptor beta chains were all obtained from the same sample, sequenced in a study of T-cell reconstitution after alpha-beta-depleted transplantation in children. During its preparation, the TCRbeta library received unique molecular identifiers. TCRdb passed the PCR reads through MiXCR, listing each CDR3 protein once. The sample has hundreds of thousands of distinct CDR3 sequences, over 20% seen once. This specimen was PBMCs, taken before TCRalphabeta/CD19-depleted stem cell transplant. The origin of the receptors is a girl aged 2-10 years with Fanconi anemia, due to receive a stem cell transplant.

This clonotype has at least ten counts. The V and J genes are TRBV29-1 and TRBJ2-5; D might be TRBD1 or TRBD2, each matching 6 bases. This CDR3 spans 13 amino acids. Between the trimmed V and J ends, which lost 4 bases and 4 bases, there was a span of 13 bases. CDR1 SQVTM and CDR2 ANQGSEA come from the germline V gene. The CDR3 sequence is CSVVRGRVETQYF. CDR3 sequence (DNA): TGCAGCGTTGTCCGGGGGCGAGTAGAGACCCAGTACTTC.

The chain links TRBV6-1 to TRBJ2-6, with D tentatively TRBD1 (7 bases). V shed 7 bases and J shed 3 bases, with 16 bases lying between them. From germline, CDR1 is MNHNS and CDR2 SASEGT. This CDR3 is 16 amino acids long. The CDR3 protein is CASKAGGGGGANVLTF. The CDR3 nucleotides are TGTGCCAGCAAGGCAGGGGGAGGAGGTGGGGCCAACGTCCTGACTTTC.

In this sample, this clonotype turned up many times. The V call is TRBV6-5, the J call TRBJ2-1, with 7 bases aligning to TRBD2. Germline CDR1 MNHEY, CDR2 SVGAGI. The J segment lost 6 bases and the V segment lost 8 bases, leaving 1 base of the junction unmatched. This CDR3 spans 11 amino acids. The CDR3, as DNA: TGTGCCAGCGGGAGGGCCAATGAGCAGTTCTTC. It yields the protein CASGRANEQFF.